This entry features one T cell receptor beta chain sequence. This sample stems from a study of technical replicates of blood from a few donors. The length of the CDR3 is 14 residues. Per germline, CDR1 MNHEY and CDR2 SMNVEV (reference sequence). V dropped 4 bases and J dropped 6; count of bases not matched to a gene: 9. Produced via immunoSEQ multiplex PCR; TCRdb's table is partial and in-frame only. This sample has 75,000 to 95,000 clones, with just under 95% found just once. This sequence originates from a human donor in good health. The chain employs TRBV27 and TRBJ2-7, with 7 bases fitting TRBD1. The sequenced sample was T cells isolated from PBMCs. The CDR3 loop reads CASSSMTGFGEQYF. DNA of the CDR3: TGTGCCAGCAGTTCAATGACAGGGTTCGGCGAGCAGTACTTC.